This T cell receptor beta chain was documented in a study of identical twins. Concerning this clonotype: The antigen remains unidentified.

TCRdb recomputed calls from the 5' RACE reads with MiXCR, one row per CDR3 protein. Among 1.5 million to 2 million distinct CDR3 sequences listed, around 29% were seen once. CDR3 length: 16 amino acids. The ends were cut back, 0 bases at V and 1 base at J, with 12 bases in the middle. The germline CDR1 and CDR2 sequences are MGHDK and SYGVNS. Study observations and caveats: The degree of excess twin sharing was weaker in beta out-of-frame sequences. Twins shared out-of-frame alpha sequences with excess low generation probability. Researchers caution that invariant MAIT and iNKT cells could partly confound zero-insertion analyses.

V gene TRBV25-1 combines with J gene TRBJ1-1, with D perhaps TRBD1 (6 bases). Sequencing was carried out using cord blood. This clonotype originated in a newborn girl in good health. The CDR3 sequence: CASSEYGGGGNTEAFF. The CDR3, as DNA: TGTGCCAGCAGTGAATACGGGGGCGGAGGGAACACTGAAGCTTTCTTT. The full variable domain, with the rest looked up from reference TRBV25-1 and TRBJ1-1, is EADIYQTPRYLVIGTGKKITLECSQTMGHDKMYWYQQDPGMELHLIHYSYGVNSTEKGDLSSESTVSRIRTEHFPLTLESARPSHTSQYLCASSEYGGGGNTEAFFGQGTRLTVV.